A single sample is the source of the 12 T cell receptor beta chains below, sequenced in a study of cytomegalovirus exposure and HLA in healthy donors. The PCR had 60 Vbeta and 13 Jbeta primers. Sequencing used immunoSEQ multiplex PCR; TCRdb keeps in-frame clones, though not all of them. The sample yields under 130,000 clones, 75% to 90% seen once. What was sequenced was PBMCs. Every receptor here comes from a man under 40 in good health and CMV-seropositive.

The table lists this clone with a few counts. This chain links TRBV15 with TRBJ2-3, with D unclear. This CDR3 is built from 12 residues. V lost 4 bases, J lost 4 bases, and 6 bases lay in between. CDR1 is LNHNV, CDR2 YYDKDF, per germline (reference sequence). The CDR3 reads CATSNGADTQYF. In nucleotides, the CDR3 is TGTGCCACCAGCAACGGAGCAGATACGCAGTATTTT.

V is TRBV7-2 and J is TRBJ1-3; D is ambiguous. The length of the CDR3 is 15 residues. The V gene's germline CDR1 is SGHTA and CDR2 FQGNSA. V lost 5 bases and J 2 bases, leaving 13 bases between the germline ends. CDR3 in amino acids: CASSPVGSTGNTIYF. CDR3 coding DNA: TGTGCCAGCAGCCCCGTCGGGAGCACTGGAAACACCATATATTTT.

The rearrangement uses TRBV15 and TRBJ2-3, with D maybe TRBD1 (5 bases). This CDR3 contains 13 residues. Germline V gives CDR1 LNHNV, CDR2 YYDKDF (reference sequence). V was trimmed by 0 bases and J by 6 bases, leaving 7 bases between them. CDR3 nucleotide sequence: TGTGCCACCAGCAGAGATCAGGGTGATACGCAGTATTTT. It specifies CATSRDQGDTQYF.

J is TRBJ1-6 and V is TRBV14, with D perhaps TRBD1 (6 bases). CDR1 SGHDN and CDR2 FVKESK come from the germline V gene. The ends were cut back, 1 base at V and 0 bases at J, with 13 bases in the middle. This CDR3 has 18 amino acids. The CDR3 DNA sequence: TGTGCCAGCAGCCAAGGATGGGGGCCCAGCTCCTATAATTCACCCCTCCACTTT. Its protein product is CASSQGWGPSSYNSPLHF.

The table lists this clone with a few counts. The chain couples TRBV7-2 to TRBJ2-7, with D perhaps TRBD2 (6 bases). Germline V lookup: CDR1 SGHTA, CDR2 FQGNSA. This CDR3 spans 15 amino acids. Trimming took off 1 base at V and 6 bases at J, with 16 bases between the two ends. The CDR3 here is CASSLVSGQLAEQYF. Written as DNA, the CDR3 is TGTGCCAGCAGCTTAGTGTCAGGGCAACTAGCCGAGCAGTACTTC.

This clone has just one count. V gene TRBV6-5 combines with J gene TRBJ1-3; D is perhaps TRBD1 (6 bases). Trimming removed 4 bases from V and 0 bases from J, with 10 bases in between. CDR1 and CDR2 (germline): MNHEY, SVGAGI. This CDR3 is 15 amino acids long. The CDR3 reads CASSWDTNSGNTIYF. CDR3 sequence (DNA): TGTGCCAGCAGTTGGGACACAAACTCTGGAAACACCATATATTTT.

The chain couples TRBV27 to TRBJ1-2, with 11 positions matching TRBD1. V dropped 5 bases and J dropped 8; count of bases not matched to a gene: 7. Germline V CDR1 and CDR2: MNHEY, SMNVEV (reference sequence). The CDR3 has 14 residues. The CDR3 spells CASSGGQGDHGYTF. For the CDR3, the DNA is TGTGCCAGCAGTGGGGGACAGGGGGATCACGGCTACACCTTC.

This rearrangement joins TRBV2 to TRBJ2-5; 11 bases line up with TRBD2. The CDR3 totals 16 residues. Germline CDR1 is SNHLY and CDR2 is FYNNEI. Trimming took 6 bases from V and 1 from J; bases not matched to a gene: 7. The CDR3 DNA is TGTGCCAGCAGACCGTCTAGCGGGGGGCCCCAAGAGACCCAGTACTTC. Translating it yields CASRPSSGGPQETQYF. Variable domain in full (rest from reference TRBV2 and TRBJ2-5): EPEVTQTPSHQVTQMGQEVILRCVPISNHLYFYWYRQILGQKVEFLVSFYNNEISEKSEIFDDQFSVERPDGSNFTLKIRSTKLEDSAMYFCASRPSSGGPQETQYFGPGTRLLVL.

J is TRBJ2-5 and V is TRBV18, with 7 bases that match TRBD1. The CDR3 is 15 residues long. Germline assignment: CDR1 KGHSH and CDR2 LQKENI. V lost 2 bases to trimming and J lost 4 bases; unmatched junction nucleotides: 7. CDR3 loop: CASSPKGAGTETQYF. CDR3 nucleotides: TGTGCCAGCTCACCAAAGGGGGCCGGCACAGAGACCCAGTACTTC.

J is TRBJ2-6 and V is TRBV5-1, with D unresolved. Trimming shortened V by 4 bases and J by 1 base, and 15 bases separated the two germline ends. The CDR3 length is 17 residues. Germline CDR1 SGHRS, CDR2 YFSETQ. CDR3 loop: CASSRGPATSGANVLTF. The CDR3 DNA follows: TGCGCCAGCAGCCGCGGTCCCGCGACTTCTGGGGCCAACGTCCTGACTTTC.

This chain uses TRBV7-2 with TRBJ2-5, with a possible D match to TRBD2 (6 bases). Germline assignment: CDR1 SGHTA and CDR2 FQGNSA. The CDR3 covers 13 residues. V dropped 5 bases and J dropped 4 bases, with 11 bases sitting between them. As DNA, the CDR3 is TGTGCCAGCAGCCCCCGAGCGGGAGAGACCCAGTACTTC. Protein sequence: CASSPRAGETQYF.

The J gene is TRBJ1-5, the V gene TRBV7-8; D perhaps matches TRBD1 (6 bases). Germline loops: CDR1 SGHVS, CDR2 FQNEAQ. The CDR3 loop spans 16 amino acids. Trimming removed 7 bases at V and 4 bases at J, with 20 bases between. Here the CDR3 reads CASTTGTAVGNQPQHF. The CDR3 DNA sequence: TGTGCCAGCACCACAGGGACGGCCGTGGGTAATCAGCCCCAGCATTTT.